Shown below are 19 T cell receptor beta chains from a single sample sequenced in a study of T cell responses to AZD1222 COVID-19 vaccine. Some clones are missing from TCRdb's copy, which holds only in-frame ones; the method was immunoSEQ multiplex PCR. The table includes 100,000 to 150,000 clones, 89% detected once. Here the sequenced sample was peripheral blood, taken on day 0 of AZD1222 vaccination. These receptors were taken from an adult in good health.

The J gene is TRBJ2-7, the V gene TRBV5-1, with 11 bases aligning to TRBD2. Germline CDR1 reads SGHRS; CDR2 reads YFSETQ. V was clipped by 3 bases and J by 6 bases; unmatched bases: 8. The CDR3 totals 15 residues. This CDR3 is CASSSVAGGPGEQYF. The CDR3 DNA sequence: TGCGCCAGCAGCTCCGTAGCGGGAGGGCCGGGCGAGCAGTACTTC. Full variable domain (missing parts from reference TRBV5-1 and TRBJ2-7): KAGVTQTPRYLIKTRGQQVTLSCSPISGHRSVSWYQQTPGQGLQFLFEYFSETQRNKGNFPGRFSGRQFSNSRSEMNVSTLELGDSALYLCASSSVAGGPGEQYFGPGTRLTVT.

This sequence joins TRBV27 and TRBJ2-5; 7 positions match TRBD1. Germline-derived CDR1 and CDR2 are MNHEY and SMNVEV (reference sequence). CDR3 size: 13 residues. Trimming at V came to 5 bases and at J to 4 bases, leaving 4 bases not matched to a gene. In nucleotides, the CDR3 is TGTGCCAGCAGTCCACAGGGGACAGAGACCCAGTACTTC. It specifies CASSPQGTETQYF.

The genes are TRBV7-5 and TRBJ1-1; TRBD1 is the table's D call and was not checked against the DNA. TRBV7-5 is classified as a pseudogene. The CDR3 totals 16 residues. The CDR3 DNA follows: TGTGTCAGAGGGCTACATCGCTATAAGATGAACACTGAAGCTTTCTTT. It encodes CVRGLHRYKMNTEAFF.

This clone was observed a few times. This chain uses TRBV6-4 with TRBJ2-3, with TRBD2 identical over 11 bases. With 5 bases clipped from V and 2 bases from J, the junction kept 3 bases outside the gene matches. CDR3 length equals 15 residues. Germline-derived CDR1 and CDR2 are MRHNA and SNTAGT. CDR3 coding DNA: TGTGCCAGCAGTTTAGCGGGAGGGCCCACAGATACGCAGTATTTT. It yields the protein CASSLAGGPTDTQYF.

This clone came up a few times. V usage is TRBV11-3 and J usage is TRBJ2-7; the D gene is possibly TRBD2 (7 bases). Germline V lookup: CDR1 SGHNT, CDR2 YENEEA. V dropped 5 bases and J dropped 2 bases, with 16 bases sitting between them. This CDR3 contains 15 residues. CDR3 region: CASSQPGRGAYEQYF. The CDR3 DNA reads as TGTGCCAGCAGCCAGCCGGGGAGGGGGGCCTACGAGCAGTACTTC. Full variable domain (outside the CDR3, taken from reference TRBV11-3 and TRBJ2-7): EAGVVQSPRYKIIEKKQPVAFWCNPISGHNTLYWYLQNLGQGPELLIRYENEEAVDDSQLPKDRFSAERLKGVDSTLKIQPAELGDSAVYLCASSQPGRGAYEQYFGPGTRLTVT.

The V call is TRBV5-1, the J call TRBJ2-6; D call uncertain. Per germline, CDR1 SGHRS and CDR2 YFSETQ. Trimming pared 4 bases from V and 0 bases from J, leaving 11 bases between. The CDR3 is 16 amino acids. CDR3 sequence (DNA): TGCGCCAGCAGCCCGGGCCTCTACTCTGGGGCCAACGTCCTGACTTTC. Its translation: CASSPGLYSGANVLTF.

V usage is TRBV14 and J usage is TRBJ1-3; 8 nucleotides agree with TRBD1. V shed 3 bases, J shed 2 bases, and the junction held 0 bases outside the gene matches. Germline CDR1 and CDR2: SGHDN and FVKESK. The CDR3 is 14 amino acids. The CDR3 DNA follows: TGTGCCAGCAGCCAGGACAGGGCTGGAAACACCATATATTTT. The encoded protein is CASSQDRAGNTIYF.

The V gene is TRBV28, the J gene TRBJ2-7, with D perhaps TRBD2 (5 bases). Germline V lookup: CDR1 MDHEN, CDR2 SYDVKM. The CDR3 sequence is 13 residues long. Trimming took off 2 bases at V and 4 bases at J, with 9 bases between the two ends. This chain's CDR3 is CASSLRLAYEQYF. CDR3 coding DNA: TGTGCCAGCAGTTTACGGCTAGCTTACGAGCAGTACTTC.

V and J are TRBV28 and TRBJ1-1; D is unclear. Looked up from germline, CDR1 is MDHEN and CDR2 is SYDVKM. The length of the CDR3 is 12 residues. Trimming cost V 6 bases and J 9 bases, with 14 bases left between them. CDR3 nucleotides: TGTGCCAGCAGACTCGCCACAGAGAAAGCTTTCTTT. Translated: CASRLATEKAFF.

The chain has TRBV7-2 and TRBJ2-3; tentatively, D is TRBD2 (6 bases). Germline V gene data show CDR1 as SGHTA and CDR2 as FQGNSA. V lost 1 base to trimming and J lost 5 bases, with 16 bases between them. There are 16 residues in the CDR3. CDR3 residues: CASSLVGGGAIDTQYF. The CDR3 DNA follows: TGTGCCAGCAGCTTAGTTGGGGGAGGCGCTATAGATACGCAGTATTTT.

The gene calls are TRBV5-1 and TRBJ2-1; no clear D gene. The V gene's germline CDR1 is SGHRS and CDR2 YFSETQ. This CDR3 is built from 11 residues. V gave up 4 bases and J gave up 10 bases, with 9 bases separating them. In nucleotides, the CDR3 is TGCGCCAGCAGCATGGCCGGGGAGCAGTTCTTC. This sequence encodes CASSMAGEQFF.

This chain connects TRBV27 to TRBJ2-3, with D possibly being TRBD1 or TRBD2 (7 bases each). Trimming stripped 5 bases from V and 2 bases from J, with 14 bases between. Germline CDR1 is MNHEY and CDR2 is SMNVEV (reference sequence). The CDR3 is 15 residues long. This CDR3 reads CASSTPGGATDTQYF. CDR3 bases: TGTGCCAGCAGTACCCCAGGGGGGGCCACAGATACGCAGTATTTT.

The chain combines TRBV27 with TRBJ2-3; 9 bases line up with TRBD1. J was trimmed by 4 bases and V by 5 bases; bases with no gene match: 13. Looked up from germline, CDR1 is MNHEY and CDR2 is SMNVEV (reference sequence). The CDR3 spans 17 residues. The CDR3 is CASSLTLDRGGSDTQYF. Here the CDR3 DNA reads TGTGCCAGCAGTCTAACATTGGACAGGGGAGGTTCAGATACGCAGTATTTT.

CDR3 amino acids: CASSFAGTSGETQYF. The CDR3 coding sequence is TGTGCCAGCAGTTTTGCCGGGACTAGCGGGGAGACCCAGTACTTC. The chain joins TRBV28 to TRBJ2-5, with 12 nucleotides matching TRBD2. V shed 3 bases, J shed 5 bases, and the junction held 4 bases outside the gene matches. This CDR3 is built from 15 residues. Germline CDR1 reads MDHEN; CDR2 reads SYDVKM.

The chain carries TRBV9 and TRBJ2-3; 7 nucleotides agree with TRBD2. The CDR3 spans 18 residues. The V gene end was trimmed by 0 bases and the J gene end by 0 bases; junction bases not matched to a gene: 10. The V gene's germline CDR1 is SGDLS and CDR2 YYNGEE. In DNA, the CDR3 is TGTGCCAGCAGCGTAGCTGCGGGAGCTTCGGGTAGCACAGATACGCAGTATTTT. Amino acid sequence: CASSVAAGASGSTDTQYF.

The rearrangement links TRBV29-1 to TRBJ1-1, with TRBD1 identical over 9 bases. Germline CDR1 SQVTM, CDR2 ANQGSEA. The V segment lost 4 bases and the J segment 2 bases; nucleotides outside the gene matches: 2. CDR3 length equals 13 residues. CDR3 sequence: CSVVGQGNTEAFF. The CDR3 DNA sequence: TGCAGCGTTGTGGGACAGGGAAACACTGAAGCTTTCTTT.

This clone has a single count. The chain employs TRBV5-1 and TRBJ2-3; TRBD1 might be the D (5 bases). This CDR3 is built from 18 residues. V was shortened by 2 bases and J by 2 bases, with 21 bases between the two germline ends. The germline V gene encodes CDR1 SGHRS and CDR2 YFSETQ. CDR3 in amino acids: CASSFDPETDIITDTQYF. Written as DNA, the CDR3 is TGCGCCAGCAGCTTCGATCCGGAGACAGACATTATCACAGATACGCAGTATTTT.

V and J are TRBV7-2 and TRBJ1-5; D remains unclear. This CDR3 spans 17 amino acids. Germline values: CDR1 SGHTA, CDR2 FQGNSA. Trimming cost V 0 bases and J 4 bases, with 16 bases left between them. The CDR3 is CASSLAAGPTQNQPQHF. The CDR3 DNA is TGTGCCAGCAGCTTAGCGGCAGGCCCTACACAAAATCAGCCCCAGCATTTT.

The CDR3 coding sequence is TGTGCCACCAGTGACCCCCAGCGGGAGGGCCAAGAGACCCAGTACTTC. Translating it yields CATSDPQREGQETQYF. The chain employs TRBV24-1 and TRBJ2-5, with 10 bases aligning to TRBD2. The CDR3 is 16 amino acids. Trimming cost V 4 bases and J 1 base; bases outside gene matches: 5. The germline V gene encodes CDR1 KGHDR and CDR2 SFDVKD.